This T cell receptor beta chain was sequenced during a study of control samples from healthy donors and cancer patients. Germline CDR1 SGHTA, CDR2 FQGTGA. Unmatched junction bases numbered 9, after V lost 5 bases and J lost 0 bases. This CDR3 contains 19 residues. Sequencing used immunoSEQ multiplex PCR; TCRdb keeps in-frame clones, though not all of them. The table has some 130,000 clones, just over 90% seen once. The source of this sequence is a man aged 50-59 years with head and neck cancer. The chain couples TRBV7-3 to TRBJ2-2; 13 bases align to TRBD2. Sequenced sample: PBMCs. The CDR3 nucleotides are TGTGCCAGCAGCCTTGGGGTGGGACTAGCGGGGTCGAACACCGGGGAGCTGTTTTTT. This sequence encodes CASSLGVGLAGSNTGELFF.